This T cell receptor (beta chain) was retrieved from a study of sequential checkpoint blockade in melanoma. Only in-frame clones appear in the TCRdb table, and some are missing; sequencing was by immunoSEQ multiplex PCR. The table lists tens of thousands of clones, around 70% of them singletons. The CDR3 has 15 residues. Germline CDR1 is SGHRS and CDR2 is YFSETQ. The germline V and J ends were trimmed by 3 bases and 0 bases, with 9 bases remaining between them. Treatment of the sample: randomized to nivolumab then ipilimumab (arm A) or the reverse (arm B). The chain carries TRBV5-1 and TRBJ2-2; TRBD1 is a possible D gene (6 bases). Sequenced material: CD8+ T cells sorted from blood (inferred from file names), taken from a patient given nivolumab and ipilimumab in sequence. This TCR was sampled from a human donor with melanoma. This CDR3 is CASSSGQSNTGELFF. The CDR3 nucleotides are TGCGCCAGCAGCTCGGGACAATCGAACACCGGGGAGCTGTTTTTT. The variable domain in full, with the rest retrieved from reference TRBV5-1 and TRBJ2-2, is KAGVTQTPRYLIKTRGQQVTLSCSPISGHRSVSWYQQTPGQGLQFLFEYFSETQRNKGNFPGRFSGRQFSNSRSEMNVSTLELGDSALYLCASSSGQSNTGELFFGEGSRLTVL.